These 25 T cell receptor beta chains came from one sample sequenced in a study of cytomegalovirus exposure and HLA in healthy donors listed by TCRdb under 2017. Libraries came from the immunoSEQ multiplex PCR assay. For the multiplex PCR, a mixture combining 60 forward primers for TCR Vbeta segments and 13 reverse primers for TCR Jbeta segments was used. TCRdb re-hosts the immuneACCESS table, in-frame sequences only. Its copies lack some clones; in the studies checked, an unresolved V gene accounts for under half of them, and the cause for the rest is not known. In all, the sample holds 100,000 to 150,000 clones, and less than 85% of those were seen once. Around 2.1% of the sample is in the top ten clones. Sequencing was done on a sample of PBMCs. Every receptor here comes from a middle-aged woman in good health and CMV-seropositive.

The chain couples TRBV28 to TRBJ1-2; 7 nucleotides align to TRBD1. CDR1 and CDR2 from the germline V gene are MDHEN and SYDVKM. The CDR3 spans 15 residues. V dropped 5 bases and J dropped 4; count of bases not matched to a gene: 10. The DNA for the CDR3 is TGTGCCAGCAGTCGTCCGTCAACAGGGGTCTATGGCTACACCTTC. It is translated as CASSRPSTGVYGYTF.

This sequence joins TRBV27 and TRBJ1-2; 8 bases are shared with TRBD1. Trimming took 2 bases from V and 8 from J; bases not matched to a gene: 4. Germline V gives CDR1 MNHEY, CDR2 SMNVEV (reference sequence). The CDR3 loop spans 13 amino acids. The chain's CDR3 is CASSLNRGLGYTF. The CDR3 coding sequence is TGTGCCAGCAGTTTAAACAGGGGGTTGGGCTACACCTTC.

CDR3 region: CASSIDARQGNYGYTF. In DNA, the CDR3 is TGTGCCAGTAGTATAGATGCACGGCAGGGGAACTATGGCTACACCTTC. The chain couples TRBV19 to TRBJ1-2, with D perhaps TRBD1 (6 bases). With 0 bases removed from V and 2 bases from J, the gap between germline ends came to 13 bases. From germline, CDR1 is LNHDA and CDR2 SQIVND (reference sequence). The CDR3 spans 16 residues. The entire variable domain, with the rest obtained from reference TRBV19 and TRBJ1-2, is as follows: DGGITQSPKYLFRKEGQNVTLSCEQNLNHDAMYWYRQDPGQGLRLIYYSQIVNDFQKGDIAEGYSVSREKKESFPLTVTSAQKNPTAFYLCASSIDARQGNYGYTFGSGTRLTVV.

For the CDR3, the DNA is TGTGCCAGCAGCCCAAAAGAGTCTTACAGGGGGAACACTGAAGCTTTCTTT. Encoded protein: CASSPKESYRGNTEAFF. This chain joins TRBV7-2 and TRBJ1-1; 7 bases fit TRBD1. The V gene end was trimmed by 5 bases and the J gene end by 1 base; junction bases not matched to a gene: 13. The CDR3 is 17 amino acids. From germline, CDR1 is SGHTA and CDR2 FQGNSA.

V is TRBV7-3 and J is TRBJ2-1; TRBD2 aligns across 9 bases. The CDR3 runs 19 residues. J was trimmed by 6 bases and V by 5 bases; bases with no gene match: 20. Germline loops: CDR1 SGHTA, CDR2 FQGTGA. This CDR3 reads CASSLSAGGGGGVGNEQFF. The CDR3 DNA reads TGTGCCAGCAGCCTGAGCGCGGGCGGCGGGGGGGGAGTGGGCAATGAGCAGTTCTTC.

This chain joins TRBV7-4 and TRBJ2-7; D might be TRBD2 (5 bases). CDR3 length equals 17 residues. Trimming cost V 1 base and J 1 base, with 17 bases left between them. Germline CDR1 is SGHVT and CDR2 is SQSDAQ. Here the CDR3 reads CASSLVVLDSPSYEQYF. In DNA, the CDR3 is TGTGCCAGCAGCTTAGTGGTGTTGGACTCCCCGTCCTACGAGCAGTACTTC.

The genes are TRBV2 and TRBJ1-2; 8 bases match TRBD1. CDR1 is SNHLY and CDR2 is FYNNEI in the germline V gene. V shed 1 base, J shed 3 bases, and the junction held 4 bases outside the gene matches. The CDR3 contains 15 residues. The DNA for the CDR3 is TGTGCCAGCAGTGAAGTACTACAGGGGGACTATGGCTACACCTTC. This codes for CASSEVLQGDYGYTF. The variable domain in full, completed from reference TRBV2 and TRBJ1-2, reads EPEVTQTPSHQVTQMGQEVILRCVPISNHLYFYWYRQILGQKVEFLVSFYNNEISEKSEIFDDQFSVERPDGSNFTLKIRSTKLEDSAMYFCASSEVLQGDYGYTFGSGTRLTVV.

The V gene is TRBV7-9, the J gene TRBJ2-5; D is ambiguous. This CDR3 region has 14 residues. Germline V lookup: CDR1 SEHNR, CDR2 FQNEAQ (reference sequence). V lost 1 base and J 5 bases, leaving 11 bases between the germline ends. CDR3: CASSLDSHGETQYF. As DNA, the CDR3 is TGTGCCAGCAGCTTAGACTCCCACGGGGAGACCCAGTACTTC.

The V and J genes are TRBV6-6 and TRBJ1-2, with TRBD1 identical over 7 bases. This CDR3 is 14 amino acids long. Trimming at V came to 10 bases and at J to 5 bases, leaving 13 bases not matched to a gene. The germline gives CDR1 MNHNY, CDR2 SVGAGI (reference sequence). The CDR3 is CATRGGGGAYGYTF. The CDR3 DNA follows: TGTGCCACCCGAGGCGGAGGGGGCGCGTATGGCTACACCTTC.

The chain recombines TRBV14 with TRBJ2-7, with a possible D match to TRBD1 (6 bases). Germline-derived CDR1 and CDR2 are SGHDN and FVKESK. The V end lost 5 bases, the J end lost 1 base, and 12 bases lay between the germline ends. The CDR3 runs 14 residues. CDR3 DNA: TGTGCCAGCAGCTTGTTAGGGGGATCCTACGAGCAGTACTTC. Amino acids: CASSLLGGSYEQYF. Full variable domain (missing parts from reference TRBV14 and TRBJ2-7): EAGVTQFPSHSVIEKGQTVTLRCDPISGHDNLYWYRRVMGKEIKFLLHFVKESKQDESGMPNNRFLAERTGGTYSTLKVQPAELEDSGVYFCASSLLGGSYEQYFGPGTRLTVT.

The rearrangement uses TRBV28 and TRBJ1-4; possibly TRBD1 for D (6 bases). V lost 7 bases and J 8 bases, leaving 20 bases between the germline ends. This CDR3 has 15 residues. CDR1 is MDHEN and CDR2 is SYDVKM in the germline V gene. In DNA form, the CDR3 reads TGTGCCAGCACCGACATGGGAGCAAGGGGGGAAAAACTGTTTTTT. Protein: CASTDMGARGEKLFF.

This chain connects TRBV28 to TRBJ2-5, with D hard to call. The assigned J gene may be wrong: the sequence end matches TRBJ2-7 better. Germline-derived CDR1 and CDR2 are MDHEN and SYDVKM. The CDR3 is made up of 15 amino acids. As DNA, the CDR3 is TGTGCCAGCAGTCTCATCTATGGCAACCACTACGAGCAGTACTTC. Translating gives CASSLIYGNHYEQYF.

The CDR3 reads CASSLSGDGSEQFF. Written as DNA, the CDR3 is TGTGCCAGCAGTCTTAGCGGAGACGGTAGTGAGCAGTTCTTC. The chain is built from TRBV6-4 and TRBJ2-1, with D tentatively TRBD2 (6 bases). Germline values: CDR1 MRHNA, CDR2 SNTAGT. This CDR3 contains 14 residues. V was clipped by 5 bases and J by 9 bases, with 17 bases between them.

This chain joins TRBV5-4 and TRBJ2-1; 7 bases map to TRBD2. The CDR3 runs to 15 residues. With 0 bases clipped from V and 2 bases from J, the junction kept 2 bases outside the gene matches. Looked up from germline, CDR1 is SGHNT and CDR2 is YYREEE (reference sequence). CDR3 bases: TGTGCCAGCAGCTTGGAGGCGGGGGCCTACAATGAGCAGTTCTTC. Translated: CASSLEAGAYNEQFF.

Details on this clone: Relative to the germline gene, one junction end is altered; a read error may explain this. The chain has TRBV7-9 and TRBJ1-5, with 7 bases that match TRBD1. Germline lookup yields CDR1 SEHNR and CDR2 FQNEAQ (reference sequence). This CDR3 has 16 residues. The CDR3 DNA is TGTTCCAGCAGCCATGACAGGGAATATAGCAATCAGCCCCAGCATTTT. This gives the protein CSSSHDREYSNQPQHF.

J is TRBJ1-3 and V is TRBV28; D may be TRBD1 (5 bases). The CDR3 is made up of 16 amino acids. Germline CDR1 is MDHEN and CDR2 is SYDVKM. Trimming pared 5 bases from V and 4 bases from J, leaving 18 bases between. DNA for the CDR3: TGTGCCAGCAGTCCCGGGGGGGAGATAAGAGGAAACACCATATATTTT. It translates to CASSPGGEIRGNTIYF. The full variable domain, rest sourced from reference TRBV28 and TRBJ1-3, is DVKVTQSSRYLVKRTGEKVFLECVQDMDHENMFWYRQDPGLGLRLIYFSYDVKMKEKGDIPEGYSVSREKKERFSLILESASTNQTSMYLCASSPGGEIRGNTIYFGEGSWLTVV.

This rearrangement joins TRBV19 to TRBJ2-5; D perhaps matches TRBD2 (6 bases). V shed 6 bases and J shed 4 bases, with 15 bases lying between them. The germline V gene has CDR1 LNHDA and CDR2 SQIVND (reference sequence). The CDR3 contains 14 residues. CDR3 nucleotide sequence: TGTGCCAGTAGCTCCGGGGACTTTCGAGAGACCCAGTACTTC. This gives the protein CASSSGDFRETQYF.

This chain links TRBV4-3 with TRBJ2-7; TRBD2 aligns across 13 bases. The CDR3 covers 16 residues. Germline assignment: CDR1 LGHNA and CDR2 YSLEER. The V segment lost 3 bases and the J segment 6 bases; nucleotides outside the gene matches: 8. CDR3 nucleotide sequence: TGCGCCAGCAGCCAGGGACTAGCGGGAACGGGGACCGAGCAGTACTTC. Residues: CASSQGLAGTGTEQYF.

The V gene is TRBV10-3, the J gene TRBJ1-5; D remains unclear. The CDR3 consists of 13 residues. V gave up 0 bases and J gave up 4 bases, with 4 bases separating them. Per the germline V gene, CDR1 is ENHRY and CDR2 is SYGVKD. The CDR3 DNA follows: TGTGCCATCAGTGAGTCGAGTAATCAGCCCCAGCATTTT. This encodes CAISESSNQPQHF.

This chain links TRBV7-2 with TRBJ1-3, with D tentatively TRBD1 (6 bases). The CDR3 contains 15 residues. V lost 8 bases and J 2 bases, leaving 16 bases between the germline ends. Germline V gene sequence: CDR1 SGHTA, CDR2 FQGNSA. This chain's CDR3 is CASFPWGTPGNTIYF. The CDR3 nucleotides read TGTGCCAGCTTCCCTTGGGGGACACCTGGAAACACCATATATTTT.

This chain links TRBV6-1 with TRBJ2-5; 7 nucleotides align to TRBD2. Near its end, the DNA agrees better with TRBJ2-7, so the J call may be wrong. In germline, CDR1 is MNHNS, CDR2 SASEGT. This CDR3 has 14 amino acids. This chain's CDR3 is CASNEGGSSYEQYF. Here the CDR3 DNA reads TGTGCCAGCAACGAGGGCGGGAGCTCCTACGAGCAGTACTTC.

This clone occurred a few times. CDR3 residues: CASSSAGSALYNEQFF. CDR3 nucleotide sequence: TGTGCCAGCAGCTCCGCCGGGTCCGCACTTTACAATGAGCAGTTCTTC. The chain has TRBV11-3 and TRBJ2-1; D call uncertain. The CDR3 has 16 amino acids. Germline lookup yields CDR1 SGHNT and CDR2 YENEEA. Trimming took off 4 bases at V and 4 bases at J, with 17 bases between the two ends.

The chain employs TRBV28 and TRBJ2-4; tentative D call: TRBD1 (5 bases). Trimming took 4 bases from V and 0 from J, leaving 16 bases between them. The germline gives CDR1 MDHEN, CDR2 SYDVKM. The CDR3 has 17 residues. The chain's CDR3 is CASSSEGAGVAKNIQYF. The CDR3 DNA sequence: TGTGCCAGCAGTTCCGAAGGGGCTGGAGTAGCCAAAAACATTCAGTACTTC.

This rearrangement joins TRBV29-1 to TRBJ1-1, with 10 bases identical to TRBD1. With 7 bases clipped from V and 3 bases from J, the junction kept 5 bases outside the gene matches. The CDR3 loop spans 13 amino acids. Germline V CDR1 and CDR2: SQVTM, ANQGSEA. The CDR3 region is CSADRGRHTEAFF. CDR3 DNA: TGCAGCGCTGACAGGGGGCGACACACTGAAGCTTTCTTT.

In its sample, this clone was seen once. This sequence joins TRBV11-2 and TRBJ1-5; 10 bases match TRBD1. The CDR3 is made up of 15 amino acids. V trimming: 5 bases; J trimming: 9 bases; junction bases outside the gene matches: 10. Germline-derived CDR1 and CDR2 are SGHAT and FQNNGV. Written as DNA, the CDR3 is TGTGCCAGCAGCCTCGGGACAGGGGTGGTGTGGCCCCAGCATTTT. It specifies CASSLGTGVVWPQHF.